This T cell receptor (beta chain) comes out of a study of T cell responses to AZD1222 COVID-19 vaccine (dated by TCRdb to the early 2020s). Background for the entire study: A total of approximately 240 trial participants underwent TCR sequencing, of whom about 210 had received two doses of AZD1222 and some 26 had received two doses of the MenACWY control vaccine. Trial participants were enrolled into age subgroups of 18-55, 56-69 and 70-plus years, which contained approximately 150, 30 and 60 TCR-sequenced participants, respectively. Results and caveats for the whole study, not just this receptor: Conclusions about previously exposed vaccinees are limited because only a handful of AZD1222 recipients were SARS-CoV-2 seropositive at baseline. A significant rise in spike-specific TCR breadth and depth was observed after two AZD1222 doses relative to day 0 and relative to MenACWY recipients. Participants were mostly white British, with more females than males. The authors suggested clonal diversity may have been underestimated. Because no day 14 peak-response samples were available, repertoires were characterized only after the peak T cell response. Nearly half of unique spike-specific TCRs reportedly recognized epitopes outside regions mutated in the B.1.351 and B.1.1.7 variants. In the small 56-69-year group, the increase in depth fell short of significance, most likely because of low power. CD4 TCRs associated with the vaccine covered the entire spike protein, and the dominant responses were in regions 160-218 and 743-854.

The time point label corresponds to: about 28 days (+/-7) after the second vaccine dose. AZD1222 recipients whose second dose came at about 4 weeks and those whose second dose came at about 12 weeks were combined into one group, since spike-specific TCR depth and breadth did not differ between the two schedules. Samples from vaccinated people were obtained from the UK trials COV001 and COV002, which included a single-blind randomized controlled phase 2/3 trial of AZD1222 (ChAdOx1 nCoV-19) in healthy adults. For TCRbeta chain sequencing, PBMC samples from trial participants were taken at day 0 and at day 28 after the second dose. The CDR3, from cysteine to phenylalanine, totals 15 residues. Of all the DNA, just the CDR3 is kept, 45 bases in frame from base 1. The germline V gene (reference sequence) yields LNHDA for CDR1 and SQIVND for CDR2. The V end gives up 9 bases and the J end 1 base, leaving 7 bases in the junction not matched to a gene.

The CDR3 regions of human TCRbeta chains were analyzed by immunosequencing. In the original analysis: Repertoire TCRs were matched against a reference library of SARS-CoV-2-specific TCRs generated with the MIRA antigen-specificity platform. Breadth was defined as the fraction of unique TCRs that were SARS-CoV-2-associated, and depth was defined as the fraction of total T cells that were SARS-CoV-2-associated. Using the MIRA data, each spike-specific TCR was mapped to the spike region that the TCR reacts to and placed in a CD4 or CD8 class. Log10-transformed breadth and depth values were compared by one-way ANOVA with Sidak's multiple comparisons tests. TCRdb limited this immuneACCESS table to in-frame rearrangements with V and J called. A share of clones is missing; checked studies link under half to unresolved V genes, and the rest is unexplained. That table supplies the V and J calls and clone size; D and trimming were determined from the DNA. The sample table contains 43,000 or so clones; only one count was recorded for about 92% of them. 37% of the sample lies in the top ten.

With respect to this clone: Its antigen is still unknown. Base qualities were left out, and no much larger clone turns up one base away.

The sequence is built from TRBV19 and TRBJ2-3, and TRBD2 aligns with 10 junction nucleotides. This sample comprised peripheral blood, obtained 28 days after the second AZD1222 dose. The sequence was collected from an adult who received the AZD1222 COVID-19 vaccine. CDR3 region: CASRTSGHRTDTQYF. DNA sequence: TGTGCCAGCAGGACTAGCGGCCATCGCACAGATACGCAGTATTTT.